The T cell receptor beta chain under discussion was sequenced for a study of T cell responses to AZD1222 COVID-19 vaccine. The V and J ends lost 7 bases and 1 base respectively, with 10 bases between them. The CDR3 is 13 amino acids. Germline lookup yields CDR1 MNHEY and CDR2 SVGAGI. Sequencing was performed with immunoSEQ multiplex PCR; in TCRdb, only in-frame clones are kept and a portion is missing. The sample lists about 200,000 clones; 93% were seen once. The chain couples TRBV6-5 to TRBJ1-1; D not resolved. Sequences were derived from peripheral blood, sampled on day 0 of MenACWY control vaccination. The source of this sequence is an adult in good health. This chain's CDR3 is CASIRVQNTEAFF. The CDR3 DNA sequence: TGTGCCAGCATTCGGGTTCAGAACACTGAAGCTTTCTTT.